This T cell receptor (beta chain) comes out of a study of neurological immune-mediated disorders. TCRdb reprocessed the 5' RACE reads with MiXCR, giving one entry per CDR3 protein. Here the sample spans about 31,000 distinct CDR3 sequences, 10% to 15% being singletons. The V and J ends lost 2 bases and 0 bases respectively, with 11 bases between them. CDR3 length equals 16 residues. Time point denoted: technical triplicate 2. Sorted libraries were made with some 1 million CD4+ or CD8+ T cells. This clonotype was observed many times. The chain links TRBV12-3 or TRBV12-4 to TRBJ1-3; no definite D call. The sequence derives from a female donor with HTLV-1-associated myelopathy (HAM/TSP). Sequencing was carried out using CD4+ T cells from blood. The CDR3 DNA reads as TGTGCCAGCAGTTTATTTAGGCAGGCCTCTGGAAACACCATATATTTT. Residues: CASSLFRQASGNTIYF.